One T cell receptor (beta chain) is described in this entry. The repertoire was sequenced with immunoSEQ multiplex PCR; TCRdb's copy has only in-frame clones and lacks some. Found here are tens of thousands of clones, 88% of them singletons; the top ten hold about 7.1%. This sample is drawn from a study of T cell responses to AZD1222 COVID-19 vaccine. The sample here was peripheral blood, taken 28 days after the second AZD1222 dose. The clonotype originates from an adult who received the AZD1222 COVID-19 vaccine.

In DNA, the CDR3 is TGTGCCAGCAGTGACGCCGGACAGCTCCGCGTCTATGGCTACACCTTC. Amino acid sequence: CASSDAGQLRVYGYTF. The gene calls are TRBV6-2 or TRBV6-3 and TRBJ1-2; weak D call: TRBD1 (6 bases). V lost 5 bases, J lost 4 bases, and 20 bases lay in between. The germline CDR1 and CDR2 sequences are MNHEY and SVGEGT. The CDR3 contains 16 residues.